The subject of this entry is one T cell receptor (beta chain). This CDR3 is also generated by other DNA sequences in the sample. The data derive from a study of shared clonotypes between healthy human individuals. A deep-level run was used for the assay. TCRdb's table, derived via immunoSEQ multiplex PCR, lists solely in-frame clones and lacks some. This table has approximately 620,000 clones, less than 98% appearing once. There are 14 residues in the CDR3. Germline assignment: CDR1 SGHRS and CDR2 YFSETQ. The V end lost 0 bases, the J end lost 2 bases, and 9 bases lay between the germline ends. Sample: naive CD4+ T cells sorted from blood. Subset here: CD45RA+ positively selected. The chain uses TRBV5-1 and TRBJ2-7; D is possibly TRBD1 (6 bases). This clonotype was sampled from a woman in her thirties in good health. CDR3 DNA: TGCGCCAGCAGCTTGGACAGGGTGGCCTACGAGCAGTACTTC. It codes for CASSLDRVAYEQYF.